This paragraph covers one T cell receptor beta chain sequence. Clones were read by immunoSEQ multiplex PCR, and TCRdb kept only the in-frame ones, dropping some. Altogether 70,000 to 95,000 clones are present, 92% being singletons, with the ten largest covering 1% to 1.3%. This record belongs to a study of OX40 agonist ivuxolimab in advanced cancers. V dropped 4 bases and J dropped 1; count of bases not matched to a gene: 6. Germline lookup yields CDR1 LNHDA and CDR2 SQIVND (reference sequence). The CDR3 extends over 15 amino acids. The V call is TRBV19, the J call TRBJ1-1, with 7 bases aligning to TRBD1. The receptor was isolated from an adult with an advanced solid tumor such as melanoma, head and neck, liver or kidney cancer. This sample comprised CD4+ or CD8+ T cells sorted from blood, obtained in a trial of the OX40 agonist ivuxolimab. In nucleotides, the CDR3 is TGTGCCAGTAGTAGCACCGGACAGGCGAACACTGAAGCTTTCTTT. It codes for CASSSTGQANTEAFF.